The text below deals with one TCR beta chain. Assay: immunoSEQ multiplex PCR; the TCRdb copy retains only in-frame clones and omits some. This sample has 150,000 to 200,000 clones, with about 89% found just once. The record originates from a study of T cell responses to AZD1222 COVID-19 vaccine. The sequenced sample was peripheral blood, obtained 28 days after the second AZD1222 dose. The sequence came from an adult who received the AZD1222 COVID-19 vaccine.

The CDR3 region is CASSQDDRMSSGNTIYF. In DNA, the CDR3 is TGTGCCAGCAGCCAAGACGACAGGATGAGCTCTGGAAACACCATATATTTT. The rearrangement uses TRBV14 and TRBJ1-3; maybe TRBD1 (6 bases). The CDR3 covers 17 residues. Trimming cost V 0 bases and J 0 bases, with 12 bases left between them. Germline V gene data show CDR1 as SGHDN and CDR2 as FVKESK.